This section outlines one T cell receptor beta chain sequence together with its context. Original methodology: The authors estimated nucleated cell counts from reference gene primer amplification. Measured with immunoSEQ multiplex PCR; TCRdb has only the in-frame clones, and not every one. Clonal size and the V and J genes are those of that table, whereas D and trimming came from the DNA. The repertoire consists of some 300,000 clones, with roughly 90% occurring once and the leading ten covering under 3%. The sample comes from a study of blood T cell repertoires in COVID-19. Trimming took 6 bases from V and 5 from J, leaving 14 bases between them. The germline V gene encodes CDR1 MDHEN and CDR2 SYDVKM. CDR3 length: 13 residues. Participants spanned ages about 18 to 90 years and resided in roughly 26 US areas.

The source is a woman in her forties or fifties who had been exposed to COVID-19. J is TRBJ2-7 and V is TRBV28, with D tentatively TRBD1 (5 bases). Source material: PBMCs or T cells enriched from blood (not recorded which). In DNA, the CDR3 is TGTGCCAGCAGAGGCAGGGTGAGAGACGAGCAGTACTTC. This translates into CASRGRVRDEQYF.